The 23 T cell receptor beta chains below come from one sample, sequenced in a study of blood T cell repertoires in COVID-19. Profiling relied on immunoSEQ multiplex PCR, and the TCRdb table lists in-frame clones only, not all of them. The table records some 370,000 clones, 90% of them present only once. Specimen: peripheral blood. The receptor set was obtained from a man younger than 30 with active or convalescent COVID-19.

The chain employs TRBV18 and TRBJ2-1; D ambiguous. The V gene lost 0 bases and the J gene lost 6 bases, with 6 bases spanning the gap. The CDR3 is 13 residues long. From germline, CDR1 is KGHSH and CDR2 LQKENI. The CDR3 reads CASSPPIGNEQFF. CDR3 coding DNA: TGTGCCAGCTCACCACCGATCGGCAATGAGCAGTTCTTC.

The J gene is TRBJ1-2, the V gene TRBV4-3; TRBD1 aligns across 7 bases. The trim removed 5 bases at V and 6 bases at J, leaving 12 bases unmatched. The CDR3 runs to 15 residues. Germline lookup yields CDR1 LGHNA and CDR2 YSLEER. CDR3 nucleotides: TGCGCCAGCAGCAAAGTGGTGACAGGGTTGGATGGCTACACCTTC. Translated, it gives CASSKVVTGLDGYTF.

This chain joins TRBV10-1 and TRBJ2-5; tentative D call: TRBD1 (5 bases). Trimming removed 7 bases at V and 2 bases at J, with 11 bases between. CDR3 size: 13 residues. Germline CDR1 is WNHNN and CDR2 is SYGVQD (reference sequence). The CDR3 DNA reads TGCGCCAGCAATCAGGGTGATCAAGAGACCCAGTACTTC. Protein: CASNQGDQETQYF.

This chain uses TRBV7-9 with TRBJ2-7; the match to TRBD1 covers 8 bases. The V segment lost 1 base and the J segment 4 bases; nucleotides outside the gene matches: 15. CDR1 and CDR2 (germline): SEHNR, FQNEAQ (reference sequence). The CDR3 has 18 residues. The CDR3 DNA follows: TGTGCCAGCAGCTTAGGCCAGGGGGCCGGATCTAGAAGTTACGAGCAGTACTTC. Amino acid sequence: CASSLGQGAGSRSYEQYF.

This clone was picked up one time. The J gene is TRBJ1-1, the V gene TRBV7-8; 7 positions agree with TRBD1. CDR3 length equals 16 residues. Unmatched junction bases numbered 9, after V lost 5 bases and J lost 0 bases. Germline V gene lookup returns CDR1 SGHVS and CDR2 FQNEAQ. The CDR3 coding sequence is TGTGCCAGCAGCAGATCCGCAGGGGGACTGAACACTGAAGCTTTCTTT. It specifies CASSRSAGGLNTEAFF.

This rearrangement joins TRBV6-6 to TRBJ1-2, with D uncertain. In germline, CDR1 is MNHNY, CDR2 SVGAGI (reference sequence). The length of the CDR3 is 15 residues. The V end was cut by 6 bases, the J end by 3 bases, with 17 bases between. CDR3 region: CASSPGGSADYGYTF. The CDR3 nucleotides read TGTGCCAGCAGCCCCGGAGGGAGTGCTGACTATGGCTACACCTTC.

This clone is a singleton in its sample. The chain joins TRBV19 to TRBJ1-1, with TRBD1 as a possible D gene (6 bases). The V gene's germline CDR1 is LNHDA and CDR2 SQIVND (reference sequence). The ends were cut back, 5 bases at V and 1 base at J, with 11 bases in the middle. The CDR3 covers 14 residues. The CDR3: CASSLRGGNTEAFF. Written as DNA, the CDR3 is TGTGCCAGTAGTTTGAGGGGGGGGAACACTGAAGCTTTCTTT.

This rearrangement joins TRBV3-1 (or the pseudogene TRBV3-2) to TRBJ1-2, with 7 bases matching TRBD1. V dropped 2 bases and J dropped 5; count of bases not matched to a gene: 5. The V gene's germline CDR1 is LGHDT and CDR2 YNNKEL (reference sequence). The CDR3 extends over 14 amino acids. The CDR3 coding sequence is TGTGCCAGCAGCCAAAGCGCAGGGGGGTATGGCTACACCTTC. It translates to CASSQSAGGYGYTF.

The rearrangement links TRBV7-9 to TRBJ2-7, with 7 positions matching TRBD2. The length of the CDR3 is 13 residues. J was trimmed by 6 bases and V by 2 bases; bases with no gene match: 4. Germline assignment: CDR1 SEHNR and CDR2 FQNEAQ (reference sequence). CDR3 in amino acids: CASSLLTGGEQYF. DNA for the CDR3: TGTGCCAGCAGCTTACTAACGGGGGGCGAGCAGTACTTC.

This sequence joins TRBV4-3 and TRBJ2-5; 7 bases match TRBD1. The germline CDR1 and CDR2 sequences are LGHNA and YSLEER. This CDR3 comprises 16 residues. V lost 0 bases and J lost 5; bases outside the gene matches: 9. The CDR3 reads CASSQDWLGTAETQYF. In DNA form, the CDR3 reads TGCGCCAGCAGCCAAGACTGGTTAGGGACAGCGGAGACCCAGTACTTC.

The gene calls are TRBV28 and TRBJ2-4; a possible D gene is TRBD1 (6 bases). This CDR3 is 15 amino acids long. V was pared by 5 bases and J by 6 bases, with 17 bases between. The germline V gene has CDR1 MDHEN and CDR2 SYDVKM. The CDR3 sequence is CASSPLQGVGNIQYF. Written as DNA, the CDR3 is TGTGCCAGCAGTCCCTTACAGGGTGTGGGAAACATTCAGTACTTC.

The J gene is TRBJ2-7, the V gene TRBV7-3; 10 bases line up with TRBD1. Losses at the gene ends were 5 bases for V and 5 bases for J; bases not matched to a gene: 3. The germline CDR1 and CDR2 sequences are SGHTA and FQGTGA. This CDR3 spans 13 amino acids. The CDR3 here is CASSRDRGNEQYF. The CDR3 region has the DNA TGTGCCAGCAGCCGGGACAGGGGAAACGAGCAGTACTTC.

The chain carries TRBV10-2 and TRBJ1-5; D not certain. Trimming stripped 3 bases from V and 0 bases from J, with 9 bases between. CDR3 length: 15 residues. The germline V gene encodes CDR1 WSHSY and CDR2 SAAADI. CDR3 in DNA: TGCGCCAGCAGTGACTCAGGCAGTAGCAATCAGCCCCAGCATTTT. Translation: CASSDSGSSNQPQHF.

This clone was picked up one time. This chain links TRBV18 with TRBJ1-2; tentatively, D is TRBD1 (5 bases). This CDR3 contains 14 residues. Per germline, CDR1 KGHSH and CDR2 LQKENI. V lost 5 bases, J lost 7 bases, and 17 bases lay in between. The CDR3 region is CASSSLQVPAGYTF. DNA for the CDR3: TGTGCCAGCTCATCCCTACAGGTCCCGGCTGGCTACACCTTC.

This sequence joins TRBV7-9 and TRBJ1-1, with D perhaps matching TRBD1 (5 bases). Germline V CDR1 and CDR2: SEHNR, FQNEAQ (reference sequence). This CDR3 region has 14 residues. V gave up 2 bases and J gave up 5 bases, with 12 bases separating them. CDR3 bases: TGTGCCAGCAGCTTAACAGGTGTTGGGACTGAAGCTTTCTTT. Protein sequence: CASSLTGVGTEAFF. Using reference TRBV7-9 and TRBJ1-1 for the parts outside the CDR3, the full variable domain is DTGVSQNPRHKITKRGQNVTFRCDPISEHNRLYWYRQTLGQGPEFLTYFQNEAQLEKSRLLSDRFSAERPKGSFSTLEIQRTEQGDSAMYLCASSLTGVGTEAFFGQGTRLTVV.

The genes are TRBV12-3 or TRBV12-4 and TRBJ1-2; tentative D call: TRBD1 (6 bases). There are 13 residues in the CDR3. Trimming left V 5 bases short and J 4 bases short, with 11 bases between. CDR3 residues: CASSTGFFYGYTF. The CDR3 DNA sequence: TGTGCCAGCAGTACAGGGTTTTTCTATGGCTACACCTTC.

This clone was counted a few times. This sequence joins TRBV10-2 and TRBJ1-6; weak D call: TRBD1 (5 bases). The CDR3 totals 16 residues. Per germline, CDR1 WSHSY and CDR2 SAAADI. V dropped 0 bases and J dropped 5 bases, with 11 bases sitting between them. The CDR3, as DNA: TGCGCCAGCAGTGAGTCGGAGGGGTTGGATAATTCACCCCTCCACTTT. Translation: CASSESEGLDNSPLHF.

As for this clone: Other nucleotide sequences from this sample produce the same CDR3. The chain joins TRBV15 to TRBJ1-4; 9 nucleotides agree with TRBD1. CDR1 LNHNV and CDR2 YYDKDF come from the germline V gene (reference sequence). The CDR3 loop spans 15 amino acids. Losses at the gene ends were 5 bases for V and 7 bases for J; bases not matched to a gene: 8. CDR3 in amino acids: CATSETGTGIEKLFF. The CDR3 DNA is TGTGCCACCAGCGAGACTGGGACAGGGATTGAAAAACTGTTTTTT.

The chain is built from TRBV4-2 and TRBJ2-7; 8 nucleotides agree with TRBD2. Germline lookup yields CDR1 LGHNA and CDR2 YNFKEQ. The V gene end was trimmed by 2 bases and the J gene end by 3 bases; junction bases not matched to a gene: 6. This CDR3 contains 15 residues. CDR3: CASSQLIGTSYEQYF. In nucleotides, the CDR3 is TGTGCCAGCAGCCAACTGATCGGGACTAGCTACGAGCAGTACTTC.

V usage is TRBV11-2 and J usage is TRBJ2-1; D gene ambiguous. The CDR3 spans 13 residues. Germline CDR1 SGHAT, CDR2 FQNNGV. Trimming stripped 5 bases from V and 6 bases from J, with 11 bases between. The CDR3 reads CASSPPLSNEQFF. CDR3 coding DNA: TGTGCCAGCAGCCCCCCTCTTTCCAATGAGCAGTTCTTC.

V and J are TRBV9 and TRBJ2-1; 9 bases are shared with TRBD2. Germline assignment: CDR1 SGDLS and CDR2 YYNGEE. J gave up 9 bases and V 3 bases, and 7 bases lay outside the gene matches. The CDR3 runs 14 residues. In DNA, the CDR3 is TGTGCCAGCAGCGCGGGCGGGAGGGATGGTGAGCAGTTCTTC. Translated, it gives CASSAGGRDGEQFF.

The V call is TRBV27, the J call TRBJ2-4; 7 positions match TRBD1. V shed 5 bases, J shed 0 bases, and the junction held 13 bases outside the gene matches. Germline V CDR1 and CDR2: MNHEY, SMNVEV (reference sequence). The CDR3 loop spans 18 amino acids. The DNA for the CDR3 is TGTGCCAGCAGTCCCTCGGGACAGTTTAAACTAGCCAAAAACATTCAGTACTTC. It encodes CASSPSGQFKLAKNIQYF.

On this clone: Within the sample, other DNA sequences also encode this same CDR3. The chain carries TRBV7-8 and TRBJ2-7; D may be TRBD1 (6 bases). The ends were cut back, 3 bases at V and 2 bases at J, with 11 bases in the middle. The CDR3 is made up of 14 amino acids. From germline, CDR1 is SGHVS and CDR2 FQNEAQ. The CDR3 bases are TGTGCCAGCAGCTTGAGCCAGGGGCCCTACGAGCAGTACTTC. Its protein is CASSLSQGPYEQYF.